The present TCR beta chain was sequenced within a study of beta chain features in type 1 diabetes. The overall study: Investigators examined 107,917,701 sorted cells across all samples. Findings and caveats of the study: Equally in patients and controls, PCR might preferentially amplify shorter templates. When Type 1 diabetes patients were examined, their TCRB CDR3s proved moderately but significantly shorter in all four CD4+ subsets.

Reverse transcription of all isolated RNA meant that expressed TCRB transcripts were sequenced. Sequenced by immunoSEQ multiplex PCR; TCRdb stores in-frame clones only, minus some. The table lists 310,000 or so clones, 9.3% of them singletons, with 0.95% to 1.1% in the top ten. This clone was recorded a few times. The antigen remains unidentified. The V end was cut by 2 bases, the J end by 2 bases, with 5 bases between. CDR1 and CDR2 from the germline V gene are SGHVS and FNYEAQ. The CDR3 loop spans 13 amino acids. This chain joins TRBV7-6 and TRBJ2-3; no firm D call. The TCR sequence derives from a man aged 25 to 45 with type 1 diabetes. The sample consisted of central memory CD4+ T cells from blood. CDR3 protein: CASSLMDTDTQYF. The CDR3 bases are TGTGCCAGCAGCTTAATGGACACAGATACGCAGTATTTT.